These 23 T cell receptor beta chains originate from one sample sequenced in a study of blood T cell repertoires in COVID-19. The protocol was immunoSEQ multiplex PCR, while the TCRdb copy is restricted to in-frame clones and leaves out a portion. This sample has more than 120,000 clones, with roughly 89% found just once. The specimen sequenced was peripheral blood. The source of these receptors is a woman between 45 and 65 years old with active or convalescent COVID-19.

V and J are TRBV2 and TRBJ1-2, with TRBD1 identical over 10 bases. Germline V gene data show CDR1 as SNHLY and CDR2 as FYNNEI. V shed 10 bases, J shed 8 bases, and the junction held 10 bases outside the gene matches. There are 13 residues in the CDR3. The CDR3 nucleotides read TGTGCCACCTACCGACAGGGGGCCTACGGCTACACCTTC. As protein: CATYRQGAYGYTF.

The chain employs TRBV30 and TRBJ1-6; D call uncertain. V lost 3 bases and J 13 bases, leaving 16 bases between the germline ends. The CDR3 spans 13 residues. Germline V gene sequence: CDR1 GTSNPN, CDR2 SVGIG (reference sequence). This CDR3 reads CAWRGSGRGPLHF. CDR3 nucleotide sequence: TGTGCCTGGAGAGGGAGTGGCCGTGGTCCCCTCCACTTT.

The chain has TRBV18 and TRBJ2-2; 10 nucleotides match TRBD1. The CDR3 spans 16 residues. The germline V gene has CDR1 KGHSH and CDR2 LQKENI. The trim removed 3 bases at V and 7 bases at J, leaving 8 bases unmatched. CDR3 nucleotide sequence: TGTGCCAGCTCACCTCCCGGGACAGGGGTCGGCGGGGAGCTGTTTTTT. This gives the protein CASSPPGTGVGGELFF. Supplemented by reference TRBV18 and TRBJ2-2, the full variable domain reads NAGVMQNPRHLVRRRGQEARLRCSPMKGHSHVYWYRQLPEEGLKFMVYLQKENIIDESGMPKERFSAEFPKEGPSILRIQQVVRGDSAAYFCASSPPGTGVGGELFFGEGSRLTVL.

In DNA form, the CDR3 reads TGTGCCAGCAGCCAACAACAGGGGGGCACTGAAGCTTTCTTT. Its translation is CASSQQQGGTEAFF. The rearrangement uses TRBV3-1 (or the pseudogene TRBV3-2) and TRBJ1-1; TRBD1 agrees at 8 bases. The CDR3 contains 14 residues. V shed 2 bases, J shed 4 bases, and the junction held 3 bases outside the gene matches. The germline CDR1 and CDR2 sequences are LGHDT and YNNKEL (reference sequence).

The genes are TRBV4-1 and TRBJ2-1, with 10 bases lining up with TRBD1. V dropped 0 bases and J dropped 14; count of bases not matched to a gene: 4. Germline lookup yields CDR1 MGHRA and CDR2 YSYEKL. CDR3 length: 13 amino acids. The CDR3 reads CASSQDRQGAEFF. In DNA form, the CDR3 reads TGCGCCAGCAGCCAAGATAGACAGGGGGCAGAGTTCTTC.

The J gene is TRBJ1-1, the V gene TRBV12-3 or TRBV12-4; 9 bases line up with TRBD1. The V and J ends lost 3 bases and 4 bases, in that order; junction bases with no gene match: 0. The CDR3 loop spans 13 amino acids. The CDR3 protein is CASSLGQGTEAFF. Written as DNA, the CDR3 is TGTGCCAGCAGTTTGGGACAGGGCACTGAAGCTTTCTTT.

To note about this clone: The junction departs from germline at one end; a sequencing error may be responsible. The chain uses TRBV7-7 and TRBJ2-2; 8 bases map to TRBD1. The CDR3 consists of 15 residues. CDR1 is SSHAT, CDR2 FNYEAQ, per germline (reference sequence). CDR3: CASSLAGGKAGELFF. The CDR3 bases are TGTGCTAGCAGCTTAGCAGGGGGCAAGGCCGGGGAGCTGTTTTTT.

V usage is TRBV30 and J usage is TRBJ2-7, with TRBD2 identical over 10 bases. The CDR3 has 12 residues. Germline trimming cut 4 bases from V and 5 bases from J; bases unmatched to any gene: 2. Per the germline V gene, CDR1 is GTSNPN and CDR2 is SVGIG (reference sequence). The CDR3 DNA sequence: TGTGCCTGGAACCTAGCGGGAGACGAGCAGTACTTC. Translated, it gives CAWNLAGDEQYF.

The rearrangement joins TRBV19 to TRBJ2-1; 12 bases fit TRBD2. J lost 7 bases, V lost 1 base, and 8 bases had no gene match. CDR3 length equals 17 residues. Germline CDR1 is LNHDA and CDR2 is SQIVND (reference sequence). The DNA for the CDR3 is TGTGCCAGTAGTATAGTATTCAGGACTAGCGGGAATAATGAGCAGTTCTTC. Translated: CASSIVFRTSGNNEQFF.

V usage is TRBV27 and J usage is TRBJ1-5, with no clear D. Germline V gives CDR1 MNHEY, CDR2 SMNVEV (reference sequence). The V and J ends lost 6 bases and 3 bases respectively, with 6 bases between them. The CDR3 is 12 amino acids. The CDR3 reads CASSPNNQPQHF. In nucleotides, the CDR3 is TGTGCCAGCAGCCCTAACAATCAGCCCCAGCATTTT.

The rearrangement links TRBV6-2 or TRBV6-3 to TRBJ1-5, with 8 bases aligning to TRBD1. CDR1 is MNHEY, CDR2 SVGEGT, per germline. This CDR3 spans 15 amino acids. V gave up 3 bases and J gave up 2 bases; unmatched junction bases: 3. CDR3 nucleotides: TGTGCCAGCAGTTATTCGGGACAGGGCAATCAGCCCCAGCATTTT. Translating it yields CASSYSGQGNQPQHF.

A single count supports this clone. The CDR3, as DNA: TGTGCCAGCAGTTACGGGACAGGTCACGGCGGGGAGCAGTACTTC. Its translation is CASSYGTGHGGEQYF. This rearrangement joins TRBV6-2 or TRBV6-3 to TRBJ2-7; TRBD1 agrees at 8 bases. The CDR3 contains 15 residues. From germline, CDR1 is MNHEY and CDR2 SVGEGT. V gave up 2 bases and J gave up 7 bases; unmatched junction bases: 10.

The V gene is TRBV4-2, the J gene TRBJ2-1; possible D gene TRBD1, 5 bases. The V end lost 8 bases, the J end lost 6 bases, and 8 bases lay between the germline ends. Germline V CDR1 and CDR2: LGHNA, YNFKEQ. This CDR3 contains 11 residues. The CDR3 is CASGRGNEQFF. The CDR3 DNA sequence: TGTGCCAGCGGTAGGGGCAATGAGCAGTTCTTC.

This chain links TRBV6-2 or TRBV6-3 with TRBJ2-7; TRBD1 matches at 9 bases. Germline V gives CDR1 MNHEY, CDR2 SVGEGT. V was clipped by 2 bases and J by 3 bases; unmatched bases: 5. This CDR3 is built from 15 residues. CDR3: CASSYGGQGIYEQYF. CDR3 in DNA: TGTGCCAGCAGTTACGGCGGACAGGGGATCTACGAGCAGTACTTC.

This chain connects TRBV12-3 or TRBV12-4 to TRBJ1-1, with D hard to call. This CDR3 is 13 amino acids long. V lost 3 bases and J lost 8, with 13 bases in between. This chain's CDR3 is CASSFVGPNEAFF. In DNA form, the CDR3 reads TGTGCCAGCAGTTTTGTTGGGCCAAACGAAGCTTTCTTT.

This clone has only one observation. The rearrangement joins TRBV14 to TRBJ1-1; D gene unclear. Trimming stripped 4 bases from V and 3 bases from J, with 12 bases between. The length of the CDR3 is 14 residues. In germline, CDR1 is SGHDN, CDR2 FVKESK. The CDR3 reads CASSPDPTHTEAFF. CDR3 in DNA: TGTGCCAGCAGCCCCGATCCAACTCACACTGAAGCTTTCTTT.

The chain couples TRBV7-9 to TRBJ1-1, with TRBD1 matching 7 bases. CDR1 SEHNR and CDR2 FQNEAQ come from the germline V gene (reference sequence). The CDR3 is 13 residues long. V lost 8 bases to trimming and J lost 0 bases; unmatched junction nucleotides: 3. In nucleotides, the CDR3 is TGTGCCAGCCGGGACAGATTGAACACTGAAGCTTTCTTT. It is translated as CASRDRLNTEAFF.

As DNA, the CDR3 is TGCGCCAGCAGCCCGCCAGGGGACGAGCAGTACTTC. It specifies CASSPPGDEQYF. The chain has TRBV5-1 and TRBJ2-7; perhaps TRBD1 as D (6 bases). The germline V and J ends were trimmed by 4 bases and 5 bases, with 10 bases remaining between them. The germline V gene has CDR1 SGHRS and CDR2 YFSETQ. This CDR3 is 12 amino acids long. Using reference TRBV5-1 and TRBJ2-7 for the parts outside the CDR3, the full variable domain is KAGVTQTPRYLIKTRGQQVTLSCSPISGHRSVSWYQQTPGQGLQFLFEYFSETQRNKGNFPGRFSGRQFSNSRSEMNVSTLELGDSALYLCASSPPGDEQYFGPGTRLTVT.

The genes are TRBV4-1 and TRBJ1-2; perhaps TRBD1 as D (5 bases). From germline, CDR1 is MGHRA and CDR2 YSYEKL. V was clipped by 0 bases and J by 14 bases, with 13 bases between them. This CDR3 spans 12 amino acids. The CDR3, as DNA: TGCGCCAGCAGCCAAGATTCCAGGGCGAAGACCTTC. Translating gives CASSQDSRAKTF.

CDR3 DNA: TGTGCCAGCAGCCCGTTTGTTGGGCCCTACGAGCAGTACTTC. Protein: CASSPFVGPYEQYF. This chain uses TRBV7-8 with TRBJ2-7; D is unresolved. Germline-derived CDR1 and CDR2 are SGHVS and FQNEAQ. The germline V and J ends were trimmed by 5 bases and 2 bases, with 13 bases remaining between them. The CDR3 runs 14 residues.

The chain combines TRBV6-5 with TRBJ2-7, with a tentative D call TRBD2 (6 bases). Trimming removed 2 bases at V and 0 bases at J, with 11 bases between. CDR1 and CDR2 (germline): MNHEY, SVGAGI. The CDR3 is 15 residues long. Here the CDR3 reads CASSYTGESSYEQYF. The CDR3 DNA follows: TGTGCCAGCAGTTACACGGGGGAATCCTCCTACGAGCAGTACTTC.

This sequence joins TRBV6-5 and TRBJ1-2; the match to TRBD1 covers 8 bases. Germline assignment: CDR1 MNHEY and CDR2 SVGAGI. V was pared by 2 bases and J by 5 bases, with 7 bases of the junction left unmatched. This CDR3 is built from 15 residues. DNA for the CDR3: TGTGCCAGCAGTTACGGACAGGGATTTCGGTATGGCTACACCTTC. As protein: CASSYGQGFRYGYTF.

This sequence joins TRBV5-4 and TRBJ1-2, with 7 bases lining up with TRBD1. V shed 4 bases and J 0 bases; nucleotides not matched to a gene: 6. The CDR3 consists of 15 residues. Germline V gene data show CDR1 as SGHNT and CDR2 as YYREEE (reference sequence). The CDR3 DNA reads as TGTGCCAGCAGCACCGGACAGGCCGCTAACTATGGCTACACCTTC. This sequence encodes CASSTGQAANYGYTF.